Detailed here is one T cell receptor beta chain. The PCR contained 60 Vbeta and 13 Jbeta primers. TCRdb's copy holds only in-frame clones and misses some; the assay was immunoSEQ multiplex PCR. The sample yields around 130,000 clones, roughly 70% seen once. The data were taken from a study of cytomegalovirus exposure and HLA in healthy donors. Germline CDR1 is SNHLY and CDR2 is FYNNEI. The junction had 9 bases not matched to a gene; V was cut back by 8 bases and J by 6 bases. The CDR3 is made up of 13 amino acids. The TCR was taken from a man aged 40-49 years in good health and CMV-seropositive. Material for sequencing was PBMCs. The V call is TRBV2, the J call TRBJ2-7; 8 nucleotides align to TRBD2. CDR3 nucleotide sequence: TGTGCCAGCTCGGGAGGGCCGGGGAGCGAGCAGTACTTC. Amino acid sequence: CASSGGPGSEQYF.